This entry lists 7 T cell receptor beta chains sequenced from one sample in a study of cytomegalovirus exposure and HLA in healthy donors. The study ran its PCR with 60 Vbeta and 13 Jbeta primers. Using immunoSEQ multiplex PCR, the repertoire was profiled, and TCRdb retains in-frame clones only, with some absent. The sample lists 150,000 to 200,000 clones; roughly 88% were seen once. The specimen sequenced was PBMCs. The receptors originated from a boy aged 2 to 10 in good health and CMV-seronegative.

V is TRBV6-5 and J is TRBJ1-1, with a tentative D call TRBD1 (6 bases). The CDR3 is 15 amino acids. Germline V CDR1 and CDR2: MNHEY, SVGAGI. Trimming cost V 4 bases and J 0 bases, with 12 bases left between them. The CDR3 coding sequence is TGTGCCAGCAGTTCCCCGGGACACGTGAACACTGAAGCTTTCTTT. This sequence encodes CASSSPGHVNTEAFF.

The chain links TRBV10-3 to TRBJ1-1; D gene unclear. Germline CDR1 is ENHRY and CDR2 is SYGVKD. This CDR3 has 15 residues. The germline V and J ends were trimmed by 5 bases and 4 bases, with 17 bases remaining between them. Written as DNA, the CDR3 is TGTGCCATCAGTCGGGGTCTTGTTACGAGCACTGAAGCTTTCTTT. It yields the protein CAISRGLVTSTEAFF.

The chain has TRBV2 and TRBJ1-2; the D gene is possibly TRBD1 (6 bases). The CDR3 is made up of 11 amino acids. The germline V and J ends were trimmed by 5 bases and 8 bases, with 9 bases remaining between them. The germline CDR1 and CDR2 sequences are SNHLY and FYNNEI. The CDR3 bases are TGTGCCAGCAGTCGGGGGGGCGGCTACACCTTC. Translating it yields CASSRGGGYTF.

The chain carries TRBV5-1 and TRBJ1-2; weak D call: TRBD1 (5 bases). CDR3 length: 13 residues. In germline, CDR1 is SGHRS, CDR2 YFSETQ. Between the trimmed V and J ends, which lost 6 bases and 6 bases, there was a span of 15 bases. The DNA for the CDR3 is TGCGCCAGCACCCGACGCGGGGGTAATGGCTACACCTTC. Translated: CASTRRGGNGYTF.

This clone was recorded a few times. The genes are TRBV7-9 and TRBJ1-1; 12 nucleotides line up with TRBD1. Trimming cost V 4 bases and J 5 bases; bases outside gene matches: 5. CDR1 SEHNR and CDR2 FQNEAQ come from the germline V gene (reference sequence). CDR3 length equals 15 residues. CDR3 sequence: CASSWDRGRETEAFF. The CDR3 region has the DNA TGTGCCAGCAGCTGGGACAGGGGGCGCGAGACTGAAGCTTTCTTT.

The chain employs TRBV13 and TRBJ2-7; 8 nucleotides line up with TRBD2. V gave up 4 bases and J gave up 2 bases; unmatched junction bases: 19. This CDR3 is built from 19 residues. CDR1 and CDR2 (germline): PRHDT, FYEKMQ (reference sequence). The CDR3 bases are TGTGCCAGCAGCTACGATCGAAGAAATTCTAGCGGGCGCCCCTACGAGCAGTACTTC. This encodes CASSYDRRNSSGRPYEQYF.

The chain uses TRBV28 and TRBJ1-1; 8 bases are shared with TRBD1. CDR3 length: 19 residues. V was clipped by 5 bases and J by 3 bases; unmatched bases: 20. From germline, CDR1 is MDHEN and CDR2 SYDVKM. CDR3 protein: CASSPHPDRGRWYHTEAFF. The CDR3 bases are TGTGCCAGCAGTCCCCATCCCGACAGGGGCCGATGGTACCACACTGAAGCTTTCTTT.